This TCR beta chain comes out of a study of identical twins. Notes on the study in general: Part of the zero-insertion signal could reflect confounding by invariant MAIT and iNKT cells. Those out-of-frame alpha sequences shared by twins showed an excess of low generation probability.

Every sampled donor was Caucasian and healthy. Template switching added a universal primer site, and cDNA bore unique molecular identifiers. TCRdb ran MiXCR on the 5' RACE reads and lists one entry per CDR3 protein. The profile covers 540,000 or so distinct CDR3 sequences, with approximately 20% appearing a single time and more than 0.4% taken by the ten largest. This clonotype was detected a few times. Its target is unknown. J was trimmed by 2 bases and V by 5 bases; bases with no gene match: 8. CDR1 is SGHTA and CDR2 is FQGNSA in the germline V gene. This CDR3 has 15 amino acids. These data are also associated with another study on yellow fever vaccine responses in identical twins.

Sequencing was done on a sample of CD4+ T cells sorted from blood. The genes are TRBV7-2 and TRBJ2-5; 7 bases agree with TRBD1. This clonotype was sampled from a young woman in good health. Here the CDR3 reads CASSLRGRGQETQYF. The CDR3 nucleotides are TGTGCCAGCAGCCTCAGGGGGAGAGGGCAAGAGACCCAGTACTTC.